This TCR beta chain appears in the sequencing data of a study of siplizumab effects on memory and regulatory T cells. About this clone itself: The antigen is unknown.

Sequencing was performed on unstimulated naive, memory, effector memory and TEMRA subsets derived from a few donor pairs. Per individual sample, 95,000 to 100,000 TCR templates were assayed. Assay used: immunoSEQ multiplex PCR; TCRdb lists only in-frame clones, some missing. The profile shows tens of thousands of clones, about 97% of them singletons. CDR3 length equals 14 residues. V dropped 6 bases and J dropped 5 bases, with 11 bases sitting between them. The V gene's germline CDR1 is MNHEY and CDR2 SMNVEV (reference sequence). Study-wide results and caveats: To unstimulated subsets, only a minor fraction of alloreactive clones could be mapped. Whether the proliferating Tregs (from siplizumab cultures) were suppressive was not confirmed.

The sequence came from a human donor in good health. The V call is TRBV27, the J call TRBJ1-6, with no clear D. Sequenced material: naive CD4+ T cells sorted from blood. The CDR3 coding sequence is TGTGCCAGCAGATACCTGGACGATAATTCACCCCTCCACTTT. Its translation is CASRYLDDNSPLHF.